This TCR beta chain was sequenced for a study of blood T cell repertoires in COVID-19. Methods used by the authors: Amplification of reference gene primers was used by the study to estimate nucleated cell counts. Produced via immunoSEQ multiplex PCR; TCRdb's table is partial and in-frame only. That table supplies the V and J calls and clone size; D and trimming were determined from the DNA. Among about 230,000 clones listed, roughly 88% were seen once. V dropped 7 bases and J dropped 10 bases, with 11 bases sitting between them. Germline V gene lookup returns CDR1 SEHNR and CDR2 FQNEAQ (reference sequence). The CDR3 totals 11 residues.

The clonotype originates from a man aged 40-49 years with acute or convalescent COVID-19. Material for sequencing was peripheral blood. The V and J genes are TRBV7-9 and TRBJ2-1, with unresolved D. Written as DNA, the CDR3 is TGTGCCAGCAAGGCGGTCAAGGAGCAGTTCTTC. It encodes CASKAVKEQFF.